These 27 T cell receptor beta chains share one sample of origin, sequenced in a study of post-analysis software for immune sequencing data. Incorporated into the TCR beta cDNA libraries were unique molecular identifiers, which served to reduce PCR and sequencing biases. TCRdb redid the calling of the PCR reads with MiXCR, one entry per CDR3 protein. Of around 710,000 distinct CDR3 sequences in the sample, roughly 50% were seen once. Study results and limitations: Patients showed TRBV5-6, TRBV5-1 and TRBV20-1 among about five TRBV segments more frequent than in controls.

No cognate antigen is known for these TCRs. The sequencing input was blood. Receptors originate from a girl under 18 with multiple sclerosis.

The chain couples TRBV14 to TRBJ1-1; 7 bases match TRBD1. Germline loops: CDR1 SGHDN, CDR2 FVKESK. The J segment lost 1 base and the V segment lost 1 base, leaving 6 bases of the junction unmatched. There are 16 residues in the CDR3. CDR3 sequence: CASSQGQGSQNTEAFF. The CDR3 coding sequence is TGTGCCAGCAGCCAAGGACAGGGCAGCCAGAACACTGAAGCTTTCTTT. The variable domain in full, with the rest retrieved from reference TRBV14 and TRBJ1-1, is EAGVTQFPSHSVIEKGQTVTLRCDPISGHDNLYWYRRVMGKEIKFLLHFVKESKQDESGMPNNRFLAERTGGTYSTLKVQPAELEDSGVYFCASSQGQGSQNTEAFFGQGTRLTVV.

Notes on this clonotype: The junction shows a germline mismatch at one end, possibly a read error. The V and J genes are TRBV4-2 and TRBJ2-3; D uncertain. CDR1 is LGHNA, CDR2 YNFKEQ, per germline. This CDR3 region has 15 residues. The CDR3, as DNA: TGTGCCAGCAGCCAAGAGGGTAGCCTCCGAGATACGCGGTATTTT. Translated: CASSQEGSLRDTRYF.

This clonotype was seen only a few times. The V and J genes are TRBV20-1 and TRBJ2-4; D assignment may be TRBD1 or TRBD2 (5 bases each). The J call may be mistaken, given a closer DNA end match to TRBJ2-7. The germline CDR1 and CDR2 sequences are DFQATT and SNEGSKA (reference sequence). The CDR3 totals 14 residues. The chain's CDR3 is CSARAPVQGREQYF. CDR3 nucleotide sequence: TGCAGTGCTAGAGCCCCAGTCCAGGGACGCGAGCAGTACTTC.

CDR3 coding DNA: TGTGCCAGCAGCTTATGGTCCGGGAGTTCCTACAATGAGCAGTTCTTC. The encoded protein is CASSLWSGSSYNEQFF. The V call is TRBV7-2, the J call TRBJ2-1; TRBD2 might be the D (6 bases). With 2 bases removed from V and 1 base from J, the gap between germline ends came to 12 bases. Germline V lookup: CDR1 SGHTA, CDR2 FQGNSA. The CDR3 extends over 16 amino acids.

The V gene is TRBV20-1, the J gene TRBJ2-7, with TRBD2 identical over 14 bases. The CDR3 extends over 18 amino acids. Trimming removed 3 bases from V and 2 bases from J; junction bases left unmatched: 12. Germline V gene sequence: CDR1 DFQATT, CDR2 SNEGSKA (reference sequence). The CDR3 region has the DNA TGCAGTGCTAGGGGGGGGACTAGCGGGAGTGCCGATCCCTACGAGCAGTACTTC. The encoded protein is CSARGGTSGSADPYEQYF.

The rearrangement uses TRBV7-2 and TRBJ2-5; D is possibly TRBD1 or TRBD2 (5 bases each). Trimming stripped 5 bases from V and 11 bases from J, with 30 bases between. This CDR3 is 17 amino acids long. Germline loops: CDR1 SGHTA, CDR2 FQGNSA. The CDR3 sequence is CASSPTPNTYDSGEQYF. CDR3 nucleotide sequence: TGTGCCAGCAGCCCCACCCCCAATACATACGACAGCGGTGAGCAGTACTTC.

A word on this clonotype: The CDR3 ends on some other residue instead of the conserved phenylalanine or tryptophan, so this is likely a read error. The chain carries TRBV6-5 and TRBJ1-6; 12 nucleotides line up with TRBD1. Germline CDR1 is MNHEY and CDR2 is SVGAGI. Trimming cost V 6 bases and J 7 bases; bases outside gene matches: 7. The CDR3 covers 16 residues. CDR3 in amino acids: CASSRGQGAGNSPLHL. The DNA of the CDR3 is TGTGCCAGCAGCCGGGGACAGGGGGCGGGCAATTCACCCCTCCACTTG.

The CDR3 DNA reads TGTGCCAGCAGTTCCGTAGGGGTGGTACAAGAGACCCAGTACTTC. Protein: CASSSVGVVQETQYF. This chain uses TRBV12-3 or TRBV12-4 with TRBJ2-5, with D possibly matching TRBD1 (5 bases). The CDR3 length is 15 residues. V lost 4 bases and J lost 2, with 14 bases in between.

In its sample, this clonotype was seen a few times. The junction does not match germline at one end; this may be a read error. The rearrangement links TRBV20-1 to TRBJ2-5; the match to TRBD2 covers 7 bases. Germline-derived CDR1 and CDR2 are DFQATT and SNEGSKA (reference sequence). The CDR3 runs to 13 residues. This chain's CDR3 is CGARVGGRETQYF. The CDR3 DNA reads TGCGGTGCTAGAGTGGGGGGGAGAGAGACCCAGTACTTC.

This clonotype was found a few times. CDR3 bases: TGTGCCAGCAGCGTAGTGGGACAGGGGGCTGCAGATACGCAGTATTTT. This encodes CASSVVGQGAADTQYF. The chain has TRBV9 and TRBJ2-3; 12 bases align to TRBD1. J was trimmed by 4 bases and V by 0 bases; bases with no gene match: 3. The germline gives CDR1 SGDLS, CDR2 YYNGEE. The length of the CDR3 is 16 residues.

The chain carries TRBV3-1 and TRBJ2-1; 13 bases line up with TRBD2. The germline CDR1 and CDR2 sequences are LGHDT and YNNKEL (reference sequence). Trimming at V came to 4 bases and at J to 7 bases, leaving 13 bases not matched to a gene. This CDR3 region has 18 residues. The chain's CDR3 is CASSPVRLAGGSRNEQFF. CDR3 nucleotides: TGTGCCAGCAGCCCCGTGCGACTAGCGGGAGGATCGCGAAATGAGCAGTTCTTC.

The table lists this clonotype with a few counts. The genes are TRBV5-1 and TRBJ2-5; the match to TRBD1 covers 10 bases. The end of the DNA aligns better with TRBJ2-7, so the J call may be wrong. CDR1 and CDR2 (germline): SGHRS, YFSETQ. This CDR3 is 15 amino acids long. CDR3 sequence reads: CASSFGGTGVYEQYF. DNA of the CDR3: TGCGCCAGCAGCTTTGGGGGGACAGGGGTTTACGAGCAGTACTTC.

This rearrangement joins TRBV12-3 or TRBV12-4 to TRBJ1-1, with D unclear. With 2 bases removed from V and 3 bases from J, the gap between germline ends came to 13 bases. The CDR3 has 15 amino acids. DNA for the CDR3: TGTGCCAGCAGTTTAAGTGCAGGTGATCACACTGAAGCTTTCTTT. Translation gives CASSLSAGDHTEAFF.

The chain carries TRBV12-5 and TRBJ1-1; 11 bases match TRBD1. V dropped 3 bases and J dropped 1; count of bases not matched to a gene: 4. There are 16 residues in the CDR3. CDR1 is LGHNT, CDR2 FRNRAP, per germline. CDR3 region: CASGFGQGATNTEAFF. CDR3 DNA: TGTGCTAGTGGTTTCGGACAGGGGGCCACGAACACTGAAGCTTTCTTT.

This chain joins TRBV15 and TRBJ2-5; maybe TRBD1 (5 bases). Per germline, CDR1 LNHNV and CDR2 YYDKDF (reference sequence). This CDR3 is built from 14 residues. V gave up 3 bases and J gave up 0 bases, with 8 bases separating them. The CDR3 DNA reads TGTGCCACCAGCAGGGACACGTACCAAGAGACCCAGTACTTC. Translated, it gives CATSRDTYQETQYF.

The chain has TRBV5-6 and TRBJ1-2; D may be TRBD1 (5 bases). The CDR3 runs to 13 residues. Trimming removed 0 bases at V and 8 bases at J, with 11 bases between. In germline, CDR1 is SGHDT, CDR2 YYEEEE. The CDR3: CASSLVGPRGYTF. The DNA of the CDR3 is TGTGCCAGCAGCTTGGTGGGGCCTCGAGGCTACACCTTC.

This chain connects TRBV12-3 or TRBV12-4 to TRBJ2-4; TRBD2 might be the D (5 bases). This CDR3 has 16 residues. Between the trimmed V and J ends, which lost 6 bases and 7 bases, there was a span of 22 bases. CDR3 residues: CASSSQIDYPRNIQYF. The CDR3 coding sequence is TGTGCCAGCAGCTCTCAAATCGACTACCCGAGGAACATTCAGTACTTC.

The chain recombines TRBV7-9 with TRBJ2-3, with D tentatively TRBD2 (6 bases). The CDR3 covers 16 residues. Germline V lookup: CDR1 SEHNR, CDR2 FQNEAQ (reference sequence). Trimming took off 4 bases at V and 6 bases at J, with 20 bases between the two ends. The CDR3, as DNA: TGTGCCAGCAGCTCCCGGGACTCGTCATACGTGGATACGCAGTATTTT. It codes for CASSSRDSSYVDTQYF.

V is TRBV12-3 or TRBV12-4 and J is TRBJ1-2; 9 bases align to TRBD1. The CDR3 consists of 14 residues. With 6 bases clipped from V and 7 bases from J, the junction kept 9 bases outside the gene matches. CDR3 sequence (DNA): TGTGCCAGCAGAGGACAGGGGAAAATTAGTGGCTACACCTTC. Encoded protein: CASRGQGKISGYTF.

V and J are TRBV27 and TRBJ2-7; D is perhaps TRBD1 or TRBD2 (6 bases each). V was clipped by 1 base and J by 6 bases, with 16 bases between them. Germline CDR1 reads MNHEY; CDR2 reads SMNVEV (reference sequence). This CDR3 has 15 amino acids. For the CDR3, the DNA is TGTGCCAGCAGTTTATTCGGGGGCGCGTCCCCCGAGCAGTACTTC. Protein product: CASSLFGGASPEQYF.

The genes are TRBV28 and TRBJ2-4, with 10 nucleotides matching TRBD1. Near its end, the DNA agrees better with TRBJ2-7, so the J call may be wrong. This CDR3 is 18 amino acids long. Germline V gives CDR1 MDHEN, CDR2 SYDVKM. CDR3: CASRYTGTGAPETYEQYF. In nucleotides, the CDR3 is TGTGCCAGCAGATACACCGGGACAGGGGCCCCAGAAACCTACGAGCAGTACTTC.

V is TRBV20-1 and J is TRBJ2-5; 11 bases agree with TRBD1. V was clipped by 1 base and J by 5 bases; unmatched bases: 6. This CDR3 region has 15 residues. CDR1 DFQATT and CDR2 SNEGSKA come from the germline V gene (reference sequence). Here the CDR3 reads CSARAGQGVRETQYF. Here the CDR3 DNA reads TGCAGTGCTAGAGCGGGACAGGGGGTTCGGGAGACCCAGTACTTC.

In nucleotides, the CDR3 is TGTGCCACCAGTGAACTAACTAGCGGACAAGAGACCCAGTACTTC. The encoded protein is CATSELTSGQETQYF. The chain has TRBV24-1 and TRBJ2-5, with 8 bases that match TRBD2. Trimming took 4 bases from V and 2 from J; bases not matched to a gene: 5. Germline assignment: CDR1 KGHDR and CDR2 SFDVKD. The CDR3 length is 15 residues.

In this sample, this clonotype turned up many times. V usage is TRBV4-3 and J usage is TRBJ2-4; the match to TRBD2 covers 7 bases. This CDR3 is 14 amino acids long. V trimming: 3 bases; J trimming: 7 bases; junction bases outside the gene matches: 6. The germline V gene has CDR1 LGHNA and CDR2 YSLEER. The CDR3 DNA reads as TGCGCCAGCAGCCACCGAGCGGGATGGAACATTCAGTACTTC. Encoded protein: CASSHRAGWNIQYF.

This clonotype was detected only a few times. The chain recombines TRBV6-2 or TRBV6-3 with TRBJ2-7; no clear D. Trimming cost V 0 bases and J 2 bases, with 8 bases left between them. In germline, CDR1 is MNHEY, CDR2 SVGEGT. The CDR3 consists of 14 residues. The CDR3 protein is CASSYSPDTYEQYF. DNA for the CDR3: TGTGCCAGCAGTTACTCCCCCGACACCTACGAGCAGTACTTC.

This clonotype appeared many times. This rearrangement joins TRBV4-3 to TRBJ2-7, with unresolved D. Trimming took off 1 base at V and 3 bases at J, with 13 bases between the two ends. The germline CDR1 and CDR2 sequences are LGHNA and YSLEER. CDR3 size: 15 residues. In DNA, the CDR3 is TGCGCCAGCAGCCAAGTTTTTGAGCAGAGCTACGAGCAGTACTTC. It translates to CASSQVFEQSYEQYF.

The chain joins TRBV5-6 to TRBJ2-7; 8 nucleotides align to TRBD1. The germline V gene has CDR1 SGHDT and CDR2 YYEEEE. The CDR3 contains 14 residues. Germline trimming cut 8 bases from V and 3 bases from J; bases unmatched to any gene: 10. The CDR3 sequence: CASGAGTGFYEQYF. The CDR3 DNA follows: TGTGCCAGTGGAGCCGGGACAGGTTTCTACGAGCAGTACTTC.